This T cell receptor beta chain was recovered during a study of blood T cell repertoires in COVID-19. Clones were read by immunoSEQ multiplex PCR, and TCRdb kept only the in-frame ones, dropping some. Of hundreds of thousands of clones listed, about 89% are singletons. Sequencing input: peripheral blood. This clonotype was obtained from a woman aged 60-75 years who had recovered from COVID-19.

The CDR3 DNA reads as TGTGCCAGCAGCCAAATATCAGGGAGGACTGAAGCTTTCTTT. Translated, it gives CASSQISGRTEAFF. V gene TRBV16 combines with J gene TRBJ1-1, with D possibly TRBD1 on 5 matching bases. The germline CDR1 and CDR2 sequences are KGHSY and FQNENV. Trimming removed 2 bases from V and 5 bases from J, with 12 bases in between. This CDR3 region has 14 residues.